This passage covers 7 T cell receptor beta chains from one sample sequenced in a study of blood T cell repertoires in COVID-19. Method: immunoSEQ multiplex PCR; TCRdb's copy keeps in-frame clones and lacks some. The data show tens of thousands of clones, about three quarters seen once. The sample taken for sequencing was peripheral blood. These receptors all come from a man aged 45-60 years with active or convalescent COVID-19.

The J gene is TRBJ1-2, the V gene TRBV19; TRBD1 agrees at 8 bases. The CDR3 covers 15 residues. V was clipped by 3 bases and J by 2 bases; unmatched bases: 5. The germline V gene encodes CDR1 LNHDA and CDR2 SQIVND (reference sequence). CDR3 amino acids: CASSMKQGANYGYTF. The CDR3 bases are TGTGCCAGTAGTATGAAGCAGGGGGCGAACTATGGCTACACCTTC.

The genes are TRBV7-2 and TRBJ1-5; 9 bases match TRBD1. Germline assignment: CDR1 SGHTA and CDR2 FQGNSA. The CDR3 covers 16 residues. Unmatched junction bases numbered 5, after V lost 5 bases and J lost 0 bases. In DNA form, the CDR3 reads TGTGCCAGCAGCACCACAGGGGGCTATAGCAATCAGCCCCAGCATTTT. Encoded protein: CASSTTGGYSNQPQHF.

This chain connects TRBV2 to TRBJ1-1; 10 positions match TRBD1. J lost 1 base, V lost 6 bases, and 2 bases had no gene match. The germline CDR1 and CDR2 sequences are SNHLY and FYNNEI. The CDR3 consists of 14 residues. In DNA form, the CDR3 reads TGTGCCAGCAGCCGGGACAGGGGGAACACTGAAGCTTTCTTT. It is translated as CASSRDRGNTEAFF.

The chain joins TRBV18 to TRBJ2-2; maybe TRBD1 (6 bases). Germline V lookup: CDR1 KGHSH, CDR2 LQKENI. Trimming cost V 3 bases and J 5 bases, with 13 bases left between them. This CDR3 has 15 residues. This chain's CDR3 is CASSPTGLRTGELFF. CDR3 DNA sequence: TGTGCCAGCTCACCCACAGGGTTACGGACCGGGGAGCTGTTTTTT.

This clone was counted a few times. This chain's CDR3 is CASSFSTFRTGRSSPLHF. CDR3 sequence (DNA): TGTGCCAGCAGCTTCTCTACTTTCCGGACAGGGAGGAGTTCACCCCTCCACTTT. The gene calls are TRBV7-8 and TRBJ1-6; TRBD1 matches at 8 bases. The CDR3 is made up of 18 amino acids. V was clipped by 3 bases and J by 9 bases; unmatched bases: 16. Germline assignment: CDR1 SGHVS and CDR2 FQNEAQ. The full variable domain, completed using reference TRBV7-8 and TRBJ1-6, is GAGVSQSPRYKVAKRGQDVALRCDPISGHVSLFWYQQALGQGPEFLTYFQNEAQLDKSGLPSDRFFAERPEGSVSTLKIQRTQQEDSAVYLCASSFSTFRTGRSSPLHFGNGTRLTVT.

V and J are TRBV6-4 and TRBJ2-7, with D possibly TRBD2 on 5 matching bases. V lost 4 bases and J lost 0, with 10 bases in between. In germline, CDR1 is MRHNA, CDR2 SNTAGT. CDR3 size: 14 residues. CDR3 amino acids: CASSVRRSSYEQYF. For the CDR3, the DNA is TGTGCCAGCAGTGTGCGGAGGAGCTCCTACGAGCAGTACTTC.

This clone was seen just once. The CDR3 DNA reads as TGTGCCAGTAGTATAGATTCTTCGACAGGCGCCTATGGCTACACCTTC. Protein sequence: CASSIDSSTGAYGYTF. The gene calls are TRBV19 and TRBJ1-2, with a possible D match to TRBD1 (6 bases). Trimming stripped 0 bases from V and 4 bases from J, with 15 bases between. The CDR3 is made up of 16 amino acids. Per germline, CDR1 LNHDA and CDR2 SQIVND (reference sequence).